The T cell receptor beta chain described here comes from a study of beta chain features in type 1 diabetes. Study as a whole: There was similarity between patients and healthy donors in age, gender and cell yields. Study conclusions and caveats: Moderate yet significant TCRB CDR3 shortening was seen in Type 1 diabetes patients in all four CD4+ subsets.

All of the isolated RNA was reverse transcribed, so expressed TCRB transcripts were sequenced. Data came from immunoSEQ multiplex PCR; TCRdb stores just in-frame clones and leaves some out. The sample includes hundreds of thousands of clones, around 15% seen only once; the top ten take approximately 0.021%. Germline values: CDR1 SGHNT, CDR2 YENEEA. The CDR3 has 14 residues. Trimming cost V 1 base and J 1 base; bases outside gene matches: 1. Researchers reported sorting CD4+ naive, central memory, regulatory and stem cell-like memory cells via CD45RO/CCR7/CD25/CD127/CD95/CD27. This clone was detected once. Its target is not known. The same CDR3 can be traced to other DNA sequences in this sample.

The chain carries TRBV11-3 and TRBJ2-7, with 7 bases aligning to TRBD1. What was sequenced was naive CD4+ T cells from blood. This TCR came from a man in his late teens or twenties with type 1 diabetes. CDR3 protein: CASSLGDSSYEQYF. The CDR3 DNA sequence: TGTGCCAGCAGCTTAGGGGACAGTTCCTACGAGCAGTACTTC.